The 25 T cell receptor beta chains presented below share a single source sample, sequenced in a study of T cell responses to AZD1222 COVID-19 vaccine. Repertoires were generated with immunoSEQ multiplex PCR, while TCRdb's copy carries only in-frame clones and drops some. Counted here are approximately 140,000 clones, around nine tenths occurring once; the ten biggest clones make up 3.5% to 4.5%. The source was peripheral blood, collected 28 days after the second AZD1222 dose. These receptors all come from an adult who received the AZD1222 COVID-19 vaccine.

A few counts support this clone. The gene calls are TRBV6-2 or TRBV6-3 and TRBJ1-4, with 9 nucleotides matching TRBD1. Germline V gene data show CDR1 as MNHEY and CDR2 as SVGEGT. With V trimmed by 0 bases and J by 5 bases, 13 bases remained unmatched. The CDR3 is 19 residues long. The CDR3 protein is CASSYSIGGGQGLNEKLFF. In DNA, the CDR3 is TGTGCCAGCAGTTACTCGATCGGCGGGGGACAGGGTTTAAATGAAAAACTGTTTTTT.

This chain joins TRBV4-2 and TRBJ1-3, with D possibly matching TRBD1 (6 bases). V was trimmed by 0 bases and J by 0 bases, leaving 12 bases between them. The germline V gene encodes CDR1 LGHNA and CDR2 YNFKEQ. This CDR3 is 17 amino acids long. The CDR3 sequence is CASSQDRGGSSGNTIYF. As DNA, the CDR3 is TGTGCCAGCAGCCAAGATAGGGGGGGGAGCTCTGGAAACACCATATATTTT.

This clone was picked up one time. This rearrangement joins TRBV19 to TRBJ2-3; 9 bases are shared with TRBD2. The CDR3 is 17 residues long. Per germline, CDR1 LNHDA and CDR2 SQIVND (reference sequence). The J segment lost 1 base and the V segment lost 7 bases, leaving 12 bases of the junction unmatched. The DNA for the CDR3 is TGTGCCAGTACTGAGCGGGGGGCCGGACGGGGCACAGATACGCAGTATTTT. This translates into CASTERGAGRGTDTQYF.

The chain employs TRBV2 and TRBJ1-2, with a possible D match to TRBD1 (6 bases). The germline V gene encodes CDR1 SNHLY and CDR2 FYNNEI. The CDR3 runs 11 residues. V lost 10 bases, J lost 8 bases, and 14 bases lay in between. The CDR3 DNA is TGTGCCAACCTACAGGGTGCCGGCTACACCTTC. Protein product: CANLQGAGYTF.

This clone was seen a single time. This chain links TRBV19 with TRBJ1-5; no definite D call. V was pared by 3 bases and J by 0 bases, with 6 bases between. The CDR3 consists of 14 residues. CDR1 and CDR2 (germline): LNHDA, SQIVND (reference sequence). DNA for the CDR3: TGTGCCAGTAGTATTTCGTTTAGCAATCAGCCCCAGCATTTT. It is translated as CASSISFSNQPQHF.

This clone was detected a few times. In DNA form, the CDR3 reads TGTGCCAGCAGCCAGTCAGGGGCCGGCAATCAGCCCCAGCATTTT. Its protein product is CASSQSGAGNQPQHF. The chain links TRBV3-1 (or the pseudogene TRBV3-2) to TRBJ1-5, with D possibly matching TRBD1 (6 bases). The CDR3 totals 15 residues. Trimming took off 3 bases at V and 2 bases at J, with 11 bases between the two ends. CDR1 and CDR2 from the germline V gene are LGHDT and YNNKEL (reference sequence).

The chain carries TRBV25-1 and TRBJ1-1, with 7 bases that match TRBD1. CDR1 and CDR2 from the germline V gene are MGHDK and SYGVNS. The CDR3 is 13 amino acids. The V gene end was trimmed by 7 bases and the J gene end by 5 bases; junction bases not matched to a gene: 7. CDR3 nucleotides: TGTGCCAGCAATCCCGGCAGGGGGACTGAAGCTTTCTTT. This codes for CASNPGRGTEAFF.

The CDR3 is CASSEFRSGTDTQYF. The CDR3 DNA is TGTGCCAGCAGTGAATTTAGAAGCGGCACAGATACGCAGTATTTT. The rearrangement joins TRBV6-1 to TRBJ2-3; D is unresolved. CDR3 length: 15 residues. V was shortened by 2 bases and J by 1 base, with 10 bases between the two germline ends. Per the germline V gene, CDR1 is MNHNS and CDR2 is SASEGT.

Here the CDR3 reads CASSIRSSGVVYEQYF. The DNA for the CDR3 is TGTGCCAGTAGTATTCGTTCTAGCGGGGTTGTCTACGAGCAGTACTTC. V and J are TRBV19 and TRBJ2-7; 9 bases are a match to TRBD2. V was pared by 3 bases and J by 3 bases, with 9 bases of the junction left unmatched. This CDR3 comprises 16 residues. CDR1 and CDR2 from the germline V gene are LNHDA and SQIVND (reference sequence).

The chain couples TRBV5-5 to TRBJ1-1; D gene ambiguous. With 4 bases removed from V and 1 base from J, the gap between germline ends came to 14 bases. CDR1 and CDR2 from the germline V gene are SGHKS and YYEKEE (reference sequence). The CDR3 has 15 amino acids. DNA of the CDR3: TGTGCCAGCAGCCTGAATGGAGGGAGGAACACTGAAGCTTTCTTT. Its protein is CASSLNGGRNTEAFF.

The chain employs TRBV4-2 and TRBJ2-7; perhaps D is TRBD1 or TRBD2 (5 bases each). The CDR3 has 14 residues. Trimming took off 1 base at V and 2 bases at J, with 9 bases between the two ends. The V gene's germline CDR1 is LGHNA and CDR2 YNFKEQ. CDR3 DNA: TGTGCCAGCAGCCAAGGGGACGGGCCCTACGAGCAGTACTTC. Residues: CASSQGDGPYEQYF.

The chain recombines TRBV18 with TRBJ1-5; perhaps TRBD1 as D (5 bases). The V and J ends lost 2 bases and 8 bases respectively, with 19 bases between them. The CDR3 loop spans 16 amino acids. Germline CDR1 and CDR2: KGHSH and LQKENI. The CDR3 DNA reads TGTGCCAGCTCACCAACCGGGGGAGGGATCGGGGAGCCCCAGCATTTT. Protein sequence: CASSPTGGGIGEPQHF. Full variable domain (rest looked up from reference TRBV18 and TRBJ1-5): NAGVMQNPRHLVRRRGQEARLRCSPMKGHSHVYWYRQLPEEGLKFMVYLQKENIIDESGMPKERFSAEFPKEGPSILRIQQVVRGDSAAYFCASSPTGGGIGEPQHFGDGTRLSIL.

The chain uses TRBV25-1 and TRBJ1-6; D is possibly TRBD1 (5 bases). The germline V gene has CDR1 MGHDK and CDR2 SYGVNS. The V and J ends lost 4 bases and 7 bases respectively, with 11 bases between them. The CDR3 runs 14 residues. The CDR3 loop reads CASSAPRQNSPLHF. The CDR3 region has the DNA TGTGCCAGCAGTGCCCCTAGACAGAATTCACCCCTCCACTTT.

The V call is TRBV28, the J call TRBJ1-2; D possibly corresponds to TRBD1 (5 bases). The V gene lost 1 base and the J gene lost 8 bases, with 11 bases spanning the gap. There are 13 residues in the CDR3. CDR1 MDHEN and CDR2 SYDVKM come from the germline V gene. The CDR3: CASSLSTDFGYTF. The CDR3 nucleotides are TGTGCCAGCAGTTTATCGACAGATTTCGGCTACACCTTC.

The V and J genes are TRBV19 and TRBJ2-3, with 13 bases aligning to TRBD2. The CDR3 totals 17 residues. Trimming at V came to 5 bases and at J to 0 bases, leaving 5 bases not matched to a gene. CDR1 and CDR2 from the germline V gene are LNHDA and SQIVND (reference sequence). This CDR3 is CASSVPGLAGSTDTQYF. DNA of the CDR3: TGTGCCAGTAGTGTCCCGGGACTAGCGGGAAGCACAGATACGCAGTATTTT.

The chain couples TRBV24-1 to TRBJ1-5; D might be TRBD1 (6 bases). Germline V CDR1 and CDR2: KGHDR, SFDVKD. With 1 base removed from V and 13 bases from J, the gap between germline ends came to 10 bases. The CDR3 contains 12 residues. The CDR3 protein is CATSDFGQIQHF. DNA of the CDR3: TGTGCCACCAGTGATTTCGGACAGATTCAGCATTTT.

The chain links TRBV19 to TRBJ2-7; 10 bases align to TRBD2. Germline CDR1 is LNHDA and CDR2 is SQIVND (reference sequence). Trimming took 4 bases from V and 0 from J; bases not matched to a gene: 3. The CDR3 consists of 15 residues. CDR3 in amino acids: CASSSLAGDSYEQYF. DNA of the CDR3: TGTGCCAGTAGTAGCCTAGCGGGAGACTCCTACGAGCAGTACTTC.

J is TRBJ1-5 and V is TRBV6-2 or TRBV6-3; D possibly corresponds to TRBD1 (5 bases). The ends were cut back, 6 bases at V and 4 bases at J, with 13 bases in the middle. This CDR3 region has 14 residues. From germline, CDR1 is MNHEY and CDR2 SVGEGT. DNA of the CDR3: TGTGCCAGCAGCCTAGGGACGGGGAATCAGCCCCAGCATTTT. It yields the protein CASSLGTGNQPQHF.

The chain uses TRBV7-8 and TRBJ1-1, with D hard to call. The CDR3 spans 14 residues. Trimming took off 2 bases at V and 11 bases at J, with 18 bases between the two ends. CDR1 is SGHVS, CDR2 FQNEAQ, per germline. CDR3 coding DNA: TGTGCCAGCAGCTTATTGGTCCGACGGGCAGCGGCTTTCTTT. The encoded protein is CASSLLVRRAAAFF.

The chain employs TRBV5-1 and TRBJ2-2; no clear D. CDR3 length: 12 amino acids. V lost 6 bases and J 8 bases, leaving 11 bases between the germline ends. Germline lookup yields CDR1 SGHRS and CDR2 YFSETQ. The CDR3 sequence is CASTILDGELFF. Here the CDR3 DNA reads TGCGCCAGCACAATCTTAGATGGGGAGCTGTTTTTT. Full variable domain (missing parts from reference TRBV5-1 and TRBJ2-2): KAGVTQTPRYLIKTRGQQVTLSCSPISGHRSVSWYQQTPGQGLQFLFEYFSETQRNKGNFPGRFSGRQFSNSRSEMNVSTLELGDSALYLCASTILDGELFFGEGSRLTVL.

This chain links TRBV6-5 with TRBJ1-5; TRBD1 agrees at 9 bases. Germline loops: CDR1 MNHEY, CDR2 SVGAGI. The CDR3 consists of 15 residues. Trimming removed 6 bases from V and 3 bases from J; junction bases left unmatched: 6. CDR3 amino acids: CASSPDRGDNQPQHF. The DNA for the CDR3 is TGTGCCAGCAGCCCCGACAGGGGGGACAATCAGCCCCAGCATTTT.

V usage is TRBV9 and J usage is TRBJ1-1; a weak D match, TRBD1 (5 bases). V was pared by 0 bases and J by 0 bases, with 9 bases between. CDR1 and CDR2 from the germline V gene are SGDLS and YYNGEE. The CDR3 extends over 15 amino acids. The CDR3 spells CASSVGGVMNTEAFF. The CDR3 bases are TGTGCCAGCAGCGTAGGAGGGGTAATGAACACTGAAGCTTTCTTT.

The chain uses TRBV7-2 and TRBJ2-1, with 8 bases aligning to TRBD1. Losses at the gene ends were 1 base for V and 5 bases for J; bases not matched to a gene: 16. CDR3 length: 19 amino acids. Germline CDR1 is SGHTA and CDR2 is FQGNSA. In DNA form, the CDR3 reads TGTGCCAGCAGCTTAGATCTCAGATGGACAGGGACGGGTGACAATGAGCAGTTCTTC. Translation: CASSLDLRWTGTGDNEQFF.

The rearrangement links TRBV28 to TRBJ1-5; 8 bases fit TRBD1. Trimming removed 5 bases from V and 6 bases from J; junction bases left unmatched: 9. Germline CDR1 reads MDHEN; CDR2 reads SYDVKM. The CDR3 covers 15 residues. CDR3 nucleotide sequence: TGTGCCAGCAGTACACAGGGGGGTCTTTTTCAGCCCCAGCATTTT. Its protein is CASSTQGGLFQPQHF.

The chain has TRBV2 and TRBJ2-2, with D tentatively TRBD1 (6 bases). V was shortened by 4 bases and J by 7 bases, with 13 bases between the two germline ends. Germline lookup yields CDR1 SNHLY and CDR2 FYNNEI. The CDR3 has 14 residues. CDR3 nucleotides: TGTGCCAGCAGTGCTTCAGGGGCAGTCGGGGAGCTGTTTTTT. As protein: CASSASGAVGELFF.